These T cell receptor beta chains were read from a single sample in a study of PD-1 blockade in classical Hodgkin lymphoma. Here immunoSEQ multiplex PCR was the method, and the copy in TCRdb shows in-frame clones only, minus some. The table shows around 13,000 clones, with around 90% occurring only once. Here the sequenced sample was CD4+ T cells from blood, taken at baseline. These receptors originate from a human donor with classical Hodgkin lymphoma. Both conserved end residues are part of each CDR3. The order of the fields is D gene, V gene, clone size, J gene, CDR3 protein, CDR3 DNA. D genes are given only for firm matches. Clone size is stated in some rows and not others, as once, few, many or a class when expanded.

D gene: -; V gene: TRBV7-9; clone size: -; J gene: TRBJ1-4; CDR3 protein: CASSPRGPNEKLFF; CDR3 DNA: TGTGCCAGCAGCCCGAGGGGACCTAATGAAAAACTGTTTTTT
D gene: TRBD2; V gene: TRBV19; clone size: -; J gene: TRBJ2-1; CDR3 protein: CASSITGIRGGLAGRHEQFF; CDR3 DNA: TGTGCCAGTAGTATTACTGGGATCAGGGGAGGACTAGCGGGGCGGCATGAGCAGTTCTTC
D gene: TRBD1; V gene: TRBV28; clone size: -; J gene: TRBJ1-4; CDR3 protein: CASSPGTGYEKLFF; CDR3 DNA: TGTGCCAGCAGCCCCGGGACAGGGTATGAAAAACTGTTTTTT
D gene: -; V gene: TRBV25-1; clone size: -; J gene: TRBJ1-3; CDR3 protein: CASSVGSGNTIYF; CDR3 DNA: TGTGCCAGCAGTGTTGGGTCTGGAAACACCATATATTTT
D gene: -; V gene: TRBV6-6; clone size: -; J gene: TRBJ1-2; CDR3 protein: CASSYNVGGGYTF; CDR3 DNA: TGTGCCAGCAGTTACAACGTCGGAGGCGGCTACACCTTC
D gene: -; V gene: TRBV7-8; clone size: -; J gene: TRBJ2-5; CDR3 protein: CASSPVRGKETQYF; CDR3 DNA: TGTGCCAGCAGCCCAGTAAGAGGGAAAGAGACCCAGTACTTC
D gene: -; V gene: TRBV6-1; clone size: -; J gene: TRBJ1-5; CDR3 protein: CASIKIAQAQPQHF; CDR3 DNA: TGTGCCAGTATCAAGATCGCCCAGGCCCAGCCCCAGCATTTT
D gene: -; V gene: TRBV5-4; clone size: -; J gene: TRBJ1-2; CDR3 protein: CASQGLGDYGYTF; CDR3 DNA: TGTGCCAGCCAGGGGTTGGGGGACTATGGCTACACCTTC
D gene: TRBD2; V gene: TRBV29-1; clone size: -; J gene: TRBJ2-3; CDR3 protein: CSVEGLAALTDTQYF; CDR3 DNA: TGCAGCGTAGAAGGACTAGCGGCACTCACAGATACGCAGTATTTT
D gene: -; V gene: TRBV11-2; clone size: -; J gene: TRBJ2-7; CDR3 protein: CASSLGLIYEQYF; CDR3 DNA: TGTGCCAGCAGCTTAGGGCTGATCTACGAGCAGTACTTC
D gene: TRBD2; V gene: TRBV5-6; clone size: -; J gene: TRBJ2-5; CDR3 protein: CASSLAGGAGETQYF; CDR3 DNA: TGTGCCAGCAGCTTGGCCGGGGGGGCAGGTGAGACCCAGTACTTC
D gene: -; V gene: TRBV27; clone size: -; J gene: TRBJ1-3; CDR3 protein: CASSQIAGASGNTVYF; CDR3 DNA: TGTGCCAGCAGTCAAATCGCAGGGGCATCTGGAAACACCGTATATTTT
D gene: TRBD2; V gene: TRBV9; clone size: once; J gene: TRBJ2-1; CDR3 protein: CASSPRDGAGGPYEQFF; CDR3 DNA: TGTGCCAGCAGCCCAAGGGACGGGGCGGGAGGGCCCTATGAGCAGTTCTTC
D gene: -; V gene: TRBV11-2; clone size: -; J gene: TRBJ1-1; CDR3 protein: CASSGTVNTEAFF; CDR3 DNA: TGTGCCAGCAGTGGGACGGTTAACACTGAAGCTTTCTTT
D gene: -; V gene: TRBV5-1; clone size: -; J gene: TRBJ1-2; CDR3 protein: CASSAREYGYTF; CDR3 DNA: TGCGCCAGCAGCGCCAGAGAATATGGCTACACCTTC
D gene: TRBD1; V gene: TRBV6-5; clone size: -; J gene: TRBJ2-5; CDR3 protein: CASSYNRGLEETQYF; CDR3 DNA: TGTGCCAGCAGTTACAACAGGGGGCTCGAGGAGACCCAGTACTTC
D gene: -; V gene: TRBV5-1; clone size: once; J gene: TRBJ1-6; CDR3 protein: CASSAGGSPLHF; CDR3 DNA: TGCGCCAGCAGCGCCGGGGGTTCACCCCTCCACTTT
D gene: -; V gene: TRBV5-1; clone size: -; J gene: TRBJ1-2; CDR3 protein: CASSFGRDYGYTF; CDR3 DNA: TGCGCCAGCAGCTTTGGGCGGGACTATGGCTACACCTTC
D gene: -; V gene: TRBV2; clone size: -; J gene: TRBJ2-7; CDR3 protein: CASSARRDSYEQYF; CDR3 DNA: TGTGCCAGCAGTGCTAGAAGAGACAGCTACGAGCAGTACTTC
D gene: TRBD2; V gene: TRBV7-2; clone size: -; J gene: TRBJ2-1; CDR3 protein: CASSLGDVGTSGYNEQFF; CDR3 DNA: TGTGCCAGCAGCTTAGGAGACGTTGGGACTAGCGGCTACAATGAGCAGTTCTTC
D gene: TRBD1; V gene: TRBV5-1; clone size: -; J gene: TRBJ2-1; CDR3 protein: CASSLGRGDRANEQFF; CDR3 DNA: TGCGCCAGCAGCTTGGGGCGCGGGGACAGGGCCAATGAGCAGTTCTTC
D gene: -; V gene: TRBV10-3; clone size: few; J gene: TRBJ1-4; CDR3 protein: CAISEGRTNEKLFF; CDR3 DNA: TGTGCCATCAGTGAGGGGAGAACTAATGAAAAACTGTTTTTT
D gene: -; V gene: TRBV29-1; clone size: -; J gene: TRBJ2-3; CDR3 protein: CSVDRKFSTDTQYF; CDR3 DNA: TGCAGCGTTGACAGAAAGTTCAGCACAGATACGCAGTATTTT
D gene: -; V gene: TRBV5-8; clone size: -; J gene: TRBJ2-3; CDR3 protein: CASSLGGARDTQYF; CDR3 DNA: TGTGCCAGCAGCTTGGGCGGGGCCCGGGATACGCAGTATTTT
D gene: -; V gene: TRBV20-1; clone size: -; J gene: TRBJ1-5; CDR3 protein: CSARGQPQHF; CDR3 DNA: TGCAGTGCTAGGGGACAGCCCCAGCATTTT
D gene: TRBD1; V gene: TRBV6-1; clone size: -; J gene: TRBJ2-7; CDR3 protein: CASRGDSSYEQYF; CDR3 DNA: TGTGCCAGCAGGGGGGACAGTTCCTACGAGCAGTACTTC
D gene: -; V gene: TRBV18; clone size: -; J gene: TRBJ2-1; CDR3 protein: CASSPNGQSSYNEQFF; CDR3 DNA: TGTGCCAGCTCACCAAACGGGCAGAGCTCCTACAATGAGCAGTTCTTC
D gene: -; V gene: TRBV4-2; clone size: once; J gene: TRBJ2-2; CDR3 protein: CASSQATMNTGELFF; CDR3 DNA: TGTGCCAGCAGCCAAGCGACGATGAACACCGGGGAGCTGTTTTTT
D gene: -; V gene: TRBV10-3; clone size: -; J gene: TRBJ1-4; CDR3 protein: CAISDPAATNEKLFF; CDR3 DNA: TGTGCCATCAGTGACCCAGCGGCAACTAATGAAAAACTGTTTTTT
D gene: TRBD1; V gene: TRBV7-3; clone size: -; J gene: TRBJ2-3; CDR3 protein: CASSPLGQGLGDTQYF; CDR3 DNA: TGTGCCAGCAGCCCCTTGGGACAGGGGTTGGGAGATACGCAGTATTTT
D gene: TRBD1; V gene: TRBV5-1; clone size: -; J gene: TRBJ2-1; CDR3 protein: CASSRTTGQSIYNEQFF; CDR3 DNA: TGCGCCAGCAGCCGAACGACGGGACAGTCCATTTACAATGAGCAGTTCTTC
D gene: -; V gene: TRBV10-1; clone size: few; J gene: TRBJ1-6; CDR3 protein: CASSAKRDNSPLHF; CDR3 DNA: TGCGCCAGCAGCGCCAAAAGGGATAATTCACCCCTCCACTTT
D gene: -; V gene: TRBV6-1; clone size: -; J gene: TRBJ1-1; CDR3 protein: CASLPNGFEAFF; CDR3 DNA: TGTGCCAGCCTTCCGAATGGTTTTGAAGCTTTCTTT
D gene: -; V gene: TRBV2; clone size: -; J gene: TRBJ2-1; CDR3 protein: CASSTDKGEQFF; CDR3 DNA: TGTGCCAGTAGCACGGATAAAGGGGAGCAGTTCTTC
D gene: -; V gene: TRBV4-1; clone size: -; J gene: TRBJ2-7; CDR3 protein: CASSQVVSGIYEQYF; CDR3 DNA: TGCGCCAGCAGCCAAGTTGTTTCAGGGATCTACGAGCAGTACTTC
D gene: -; V gene: TRBV2; clone size: -; J gene: TRBJ2-5; CDR3 protein: CASTLEGVETQYF; CDR3 DNA: TGTGCCAGCACCCTAGAGGGGGTTGAGACCCAGTACTTC
D gene: TRBD2; V gene: TRBV4-2; clone size: -; J gene: TRBJ2-1; CDR3 protein: CASSQEGLAGYYNEQFF; CDR3 DNA: TGTGCCAGCAGCCAAGAGGGACTAGCGGGCTACTACAATGAGCAGTTCTTC
D gene: -; V gene: TRBV28; clone size: -; J gene: TRBJ2-1; CDR3 protein: CASSAPGMDNEQFF; CDR3 DNA: TGTGCCAGCAGTGCCCCCGGGATGGACAATGAGCAGTTCTTC
D gene: -; V gene: TRBV7-9; clone size: once; J gene: TRBJ2-7; CDR3 protein: CASSLDLWGDYEQYF; CDR3 DNA: TGTGCCAGCAGCTTAGACTTATGGGGGGACTACGAGCAGTACTTC
D gene: TRBD1; V gene: TRBV18; clone size: -; J gene: TRBJ2-3; CDR3 protein: CASSTGQGADTQYF; CDR3 DNA: TGTGCCAGCTCAACCGGACAGGGGGCAGATACGCAGTATTTT
D gene: -; V gene: TRBV2; clone size: -; J gene: TRBJ1-2; CDR3 protein: CASGFDYIGYTF; CDR3 DNA: TGTGCCAGCGGATTCGATTATATTGGCTACACCTTC
D gene: -; V gene: TRBV19; clone size: -; J gene: TRBJ1-4; CDR3 protein: CASSPGPNNEKLFF; CDR3 DNA: TGTGCCAGTAGCCCAGGACCGAATAATGAAAAACTGTTTTTT
D gene: TRBD1; V gene: TRBV2; clone size: few; J gene: TRBJ1-1; CDR3 protein: CASSGGQGNTEAFF; CDR3 DNA: TGTGCCAGCAGTGGGGGACAGGGGAACACTGAAGCTTTCTTT
D gene: -; V gene: TRBV4-1; clone size: -; J gene: TRBJ2-3; CDR3 protein: CASSQAGLYFTDTQYF; CDR3 DNA: TGCGCCAGCAGCCAAGCAGGACTGTACTTCACAGATACGCAGTATTTT
D gene: TRBD1; V gene: TRBV18; clone size: -; J gene: TRBJ1-3; CDR3 protein: CASSPVAGTASGNTIYF; CDR3 DNA: TGTGCCAGCTCACCCGTCGCCGGGACAGCCTCTGGAAACACCATATATTTT
D gene: TRBD1; V gene: TRBV2; clone size: -; J gene: TRBJ2-1; CDR3 protein: CASSPPPGQGATSVINEQFF; CDR3 DNA: TGTGCCAGCAGCCCCCCACCGGGACAGGGGGCAACTAGCGTGATCAATGAGCAGTTCTTC
D gene: -; V gene: TRBV28; clone size: -; J gene: TRBJ2-2; CDR3 protein: CASIPPVGTTNTGELFF; CDR3 DNA: TGTGCCAGCATCCCCCCAGTAGGGACAACGAACACCGGGGAGCTGTTTTTT
D gene: -; V gene: TRBV15; clone size: -; J gene: TRBJ2-7; CDR3 protein: CATSKERTGTVAYEQYF; CDR3 DNA: TGTGCCACCAGCAAAGAACGAACCGGGACCGTGGCCTACGAGCAGTACTTC
D gene: -; V gene: TRBV7-8; clone size: -; J gene: TRBJ1-2; CDR3 protein: CASSSTVHFGYTF; CDR3 DNA: TGTGCCAGCAGCTCGACAGTTCACTTTGGCTACACCTTC
D gene: TRBD2; V gene: TRBV6-1; clone size: -; J gene: TRBJ2-3; CDR3 protein: CASSPGLAGIDTQYF; CDR3 DNA: TGTGCCAGCAGTCCGGGACTAGCGGGGATAGATACGCAGTATTTT
D gene: TRBD2; V gene: TRBV28; clone size: -; J gene: TRBJ2-3; CDR3 protein: CASTKAGTSTDTQYF; CDR3 DNA: TGTGCCAGCACGAAAGCGGGGACTAGCACAGATACGCAGTATTTT
D gene: -; V gene: TRBV6-1; clone size: once; J gene: TRBJ1-1; CDR3 protein: CASSRGENTEAFF; CDR3 DNA: TGTGCCAGCAGTAGGGGAGAGAACACTGAAGCTTTCTTT